This T cell receptor (beta chain) was sequenced in a study of post-analysis software for immune sequencing data. This clonotype was recorded a few times. Its antigen is not identified. Unique molecular identifiers had been added to the TCR beta cDNA libraries. When about 0.9 to 10 million T cells were used, they gave roughly 490,000 cDNA molecules. TCRdb re-called the PCR reads through MiXCR, storing one row per CDR3 protein. The table lists hundreds of thousands of distinct CDR3 sequences, 55% to 70% of them singletons. Study results and caveats: Same-batch samples co-clustered strongly by F measure. Among four to six TRBV segments more frequent in patients than controls were TRBV5-6, TRBV5-1 and TRBV20-1.

V lost 4 bases to trimming and J lost 6 bases, with 16 bases between them. CDR1 is SGHRS and CDR2 is YFSETQ in the germline V gene. This CDR3 region has 14 residues. The sequenced sample consisted of blood. This chain uses TRBV5-1 with TRBJ1-2; a possible D gene is TRBD1 (6 bases). The receptor comes from a girl aged 2 to 10 with multiple sclerosis. CDR3 residues: CASSPHQGKDGYTF. CDR3 nucleotide sequence: TGCGCCAGCAGCCCCCACCAGGGGAAGGATGGCTACACCTTC.